This T cell receptor (beta chain) emerged from a study of OX40 agonist ivuxolimab in advanced cancers. Across the whole study: Administration of intravenous ivuxolimab to patients occurred every 2 weeks at 0.01 to 10 mg/kg.

Turning to this clone: What it binds is unknown.

Assay: immunoSEQ multiplex PCR; the TCRdb copy retains only in-frame clones and omits some. This table has tens of thousands of clones, over 90% appearing once. The study's findings and limits: Relatively little clonal expansion, among the lowest observed, appeared in partial responders at 0.1-3.0 mg/kg. CD8+ T cells showed, on average, more clonal expansion than CD4+ cells. Low levels of normalized T-cell clonal expansion also appeared in some nonresponders.

CDR1 is MNHNS, CDR2 SASEGT, per germline. The CDR3 extends over 12 amino acids. The V end lost 5 bases, the J end lost 10 bases, and 14 bases lay between the germline ends. The chain joins TRBV6-1 to TRBJ1-1; D gene ambiguous. The sequence derives from an adult with an advanced solid tumor such as melanoma, head and neck, liver or kidney cancer. The sample in question was CD4+ or CD8+ T cells sorted from blood, obtained in a trial of the OX40 agonist ivuxolimab. In nucleotides, the CDR3 is TGTGCCAGCAGTCTCAAGGACCGGTCAGCTTTCTTT. Translating it yields CASSLKDRSAFF.